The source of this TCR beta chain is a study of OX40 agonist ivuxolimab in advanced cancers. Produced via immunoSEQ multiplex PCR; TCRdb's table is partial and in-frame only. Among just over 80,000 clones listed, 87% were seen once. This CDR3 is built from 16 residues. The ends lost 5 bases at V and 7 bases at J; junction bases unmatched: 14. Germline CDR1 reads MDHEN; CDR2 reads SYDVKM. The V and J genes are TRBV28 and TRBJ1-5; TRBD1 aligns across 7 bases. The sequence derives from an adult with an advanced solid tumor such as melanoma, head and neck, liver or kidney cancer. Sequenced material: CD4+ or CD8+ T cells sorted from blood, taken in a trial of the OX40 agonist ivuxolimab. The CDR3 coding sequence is TGTGCCAGCAGTCCCGCCCAGACAGGGACGAAACAGCCCCAGCATTTT. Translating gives CASSPAQTGTKQPQHF.